Listed here is a single TCR beta chain. The antigen remains undetermined. The sample belongs to a study of T cell responses to AZD1222 COVID-19 vaccine. General study findings and limits: The study reported that nearly half of spike-specific TCRs target unmutated variant regions. Donors were largely white British and mainly female; clonal diversity was possibly underestimated.

Assay: immunoSEQ multiplex PCR; the TCRdb copy retains only in-frame clones and omits some. The sample lists 70,000 to 100,000 clones; roughly 88% were seen once. The sequenced sample was peripheral blood, obtained 28 days after the second AZD1222 dose. The clonotype was recovered from an adult who received the AZD1222 COVID-19 vaccine.

This chain's CDR3 is CAWTLGAGSNQPQHF. CDR3 in DNA: TGTGCCTGGACCCTCGGGGCGGGGAGCAATCAGCCCCAGCATTTT. The chain carries TRBV30 and TRBJ1-5, with D possibly matching TRBD1 (5 bases). Looked up from germline, CDR1 is GTSNPN and CDR2 is SVGIG (reference sequence). This CDR3 has 15 residues. V gave up 4 bases and J gave up 1 base, with 14 bases separating them.